This T cell receptor beta chain was recovered during a study of vaccination and CD4 T cells after COVID-19. As for the study in general: Either a CEFX pool, an HIV-1 Nef pool, or no peptide was added to control cultures.

An Oncomine TCR Beta short-read assay was used to sequence the DNA from cultured CD4+ T cells. In this case, cultured CD4+ T cells provided the extracted genomic DNA. Each CDR3 protein gets one entry after TCRdb re-called the PCR reads with MiXCR. The data contain approximately 10,000 distinct CDR3 sequences, 76% of them singletons. V dropped 4 bases and J dropped 0 bases, with 10 bases sitting between them. This CDR3 is 16 amino acids long. Germline-derived CDR1 and CDR2 are MGHRA and YSYEKL. Treatment described: approximately 9-day PBMC culture with coronavirus spike peptide pools or control peptides (ViraFEST assay). On this clonotype itself: Its antigen remains unidentified.

What was sequenced was CD4+ T cells from blood, cultured in vitro. This sequence originates from a human donor who had recovered from COVID-19. This chain connects TRBV4-1 to TRBJ2-6, with D possibly TRBD2 on 6 matching bases. The CDR3 sequence is CASSRTSNSGANVLTF. In DNA, the CDR3 is TGCGCCAGCAGCCGAACTAGCAACTCTGGGGCCAACGTCCTGACTTTC.